This T cell receptor (beta chain) was profiled in a study of shared T cell receptors in the human thymus. Generated by immunoSEQ multiplex PCR, the TCRdb table keeps only in-frame clones and is missing some. Of more than 300,000 clones listed, around 93% are singletons. This clone is a singleton in its sample. This CDR3 region has 18 residues. V dropped 10 bases and J dropped 0; count of bases not matched to a gene: 16. CDR1 is MNHEY, CDR2 SMNVEV, per germline (reference sequence). This sequence joins TRBV27 and TRBJ2-1, with 9 bases that match TRBD2. Sequenced: thymocytes. The source of this sequence is a human donor. Here the CDR3 reads CATRKVSGSISSYNEQFF. DNA for the CDR3: TGTGCCACCAGGAAGGTTAGCGGGAGTATCAGCTCCTACAATGAGCAGTTCTTC.